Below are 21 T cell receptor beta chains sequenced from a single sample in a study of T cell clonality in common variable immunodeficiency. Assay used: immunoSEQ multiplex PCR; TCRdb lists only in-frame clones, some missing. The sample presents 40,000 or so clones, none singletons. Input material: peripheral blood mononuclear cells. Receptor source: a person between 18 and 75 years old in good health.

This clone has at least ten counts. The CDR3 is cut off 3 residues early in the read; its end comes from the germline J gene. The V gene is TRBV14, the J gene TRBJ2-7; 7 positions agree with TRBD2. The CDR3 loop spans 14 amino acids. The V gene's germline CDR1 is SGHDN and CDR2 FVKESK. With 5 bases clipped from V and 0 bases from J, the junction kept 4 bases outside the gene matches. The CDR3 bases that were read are TGTGCCAGCAGCTTCGGCGGGAGCTCCTACGAG. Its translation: CASSFGGSSYE. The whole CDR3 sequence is CASSFGGSSYEQYF.

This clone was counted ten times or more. CDR3 residues: CASSVGASSYNSPLHF. CDR3 bases read: TGTGCCAGCAGCGTTGGGGCCAGCTCCTATAATTCACCC. The chain couples TRBV5-4 to TRBJ1-6; a weak D match, TRBD1 (5 bases). The observed sequence ends 3 residues before the CDR3 terminus, with the missing tail filled in from the germline J gene. Looked up from germline, CDR1 is SGHNT and CDR2 is YYREEE (reference sequence). V shed 4 bases and J shed 0 bases, with 11 bases lying between them. The CDR3 extends over 16 amino acids.

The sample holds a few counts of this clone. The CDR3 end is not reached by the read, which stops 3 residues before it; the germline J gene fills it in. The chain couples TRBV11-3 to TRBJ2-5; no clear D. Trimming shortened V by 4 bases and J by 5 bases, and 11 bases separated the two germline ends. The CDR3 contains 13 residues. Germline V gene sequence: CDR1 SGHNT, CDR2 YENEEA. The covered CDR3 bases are TGTGCCAGCAGCTCCAGCGCCGCCGAGACC. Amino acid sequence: CASSSSAAET. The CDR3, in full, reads CASSSSAAETQYF.

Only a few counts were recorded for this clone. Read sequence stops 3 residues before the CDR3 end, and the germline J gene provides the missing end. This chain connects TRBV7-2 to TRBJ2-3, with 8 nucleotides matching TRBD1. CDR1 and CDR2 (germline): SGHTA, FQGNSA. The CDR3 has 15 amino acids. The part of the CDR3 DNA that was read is TGTGCCAGCAGCTTTGACAGGGGTAGCAATCAGCCG. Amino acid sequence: CASSFDRGSNQP. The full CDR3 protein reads CASSFDRGSNQPQYF.

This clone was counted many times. CDR3 loop: CASSLGQGYEQYF. The CDR3 DNA, read in part, is TGTGCCAGCAGTCTAGGACAGGGCTACGAG. The chain couples TRBV28 to TRBJ2-7; TRBD1 matches 8 bases. Read sequence stops 3 residues before the CDR3 end, and the germline J gene provides the missing end. This CDR3 contains 13 residues. The V gene end was trimmed by 5 bases and the J gene end by 3 bases; junction bases not matched to a gene: 3. Germline V gene data show CDR1 as MDHEN and CDR2 as SYDVKM.

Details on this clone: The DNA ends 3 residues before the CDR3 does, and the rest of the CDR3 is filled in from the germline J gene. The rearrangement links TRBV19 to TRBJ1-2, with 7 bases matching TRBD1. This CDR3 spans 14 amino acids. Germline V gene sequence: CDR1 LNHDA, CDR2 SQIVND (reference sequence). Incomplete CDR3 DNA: TGTGCCAGTAGTGAGGGACAGCCCGCCCAACGC. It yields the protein CASSEGQPAQR. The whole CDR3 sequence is CASSEGQPAQRYTF.

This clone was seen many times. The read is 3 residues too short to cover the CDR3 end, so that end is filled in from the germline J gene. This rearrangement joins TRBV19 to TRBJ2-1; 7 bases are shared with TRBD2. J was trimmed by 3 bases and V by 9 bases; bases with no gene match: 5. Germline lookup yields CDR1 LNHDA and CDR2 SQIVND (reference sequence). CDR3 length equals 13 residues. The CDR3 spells CASSLAVYNEQFF. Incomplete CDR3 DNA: TGTGCCAGCTCCCTAGCGGTCTACAATGAG.

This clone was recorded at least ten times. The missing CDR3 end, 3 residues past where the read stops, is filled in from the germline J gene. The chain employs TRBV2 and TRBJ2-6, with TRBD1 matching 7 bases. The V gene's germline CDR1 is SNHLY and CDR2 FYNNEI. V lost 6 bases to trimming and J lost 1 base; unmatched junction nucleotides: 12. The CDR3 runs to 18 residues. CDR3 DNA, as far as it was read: TGTGCCAGCAGGTCTTTCCGGGACAGCTGGTCTGGGGCCAACGTC. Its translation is CASRSFRDSWSGANV. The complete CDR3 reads CASRSFRDSWSGANVLTF.

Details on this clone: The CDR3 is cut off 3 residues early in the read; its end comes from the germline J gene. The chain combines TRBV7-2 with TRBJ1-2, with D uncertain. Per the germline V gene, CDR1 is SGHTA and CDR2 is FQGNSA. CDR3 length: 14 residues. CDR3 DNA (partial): TGTGCCAGCAGCTTAGGGGCTAGCGGGAATGAC. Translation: CASSLGASGND. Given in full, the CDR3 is CASSLGASGNDYTF.

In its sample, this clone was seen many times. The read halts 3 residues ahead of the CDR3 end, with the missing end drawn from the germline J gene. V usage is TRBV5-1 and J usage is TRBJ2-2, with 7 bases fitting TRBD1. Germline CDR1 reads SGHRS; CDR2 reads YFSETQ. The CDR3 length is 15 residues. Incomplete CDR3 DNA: TGCGCCAGCAGCTTGTTCACAGGGGTGGAAGAAAAG. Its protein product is CASSLFTGVEEK. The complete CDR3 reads CASSLFTGVEEKLFF.

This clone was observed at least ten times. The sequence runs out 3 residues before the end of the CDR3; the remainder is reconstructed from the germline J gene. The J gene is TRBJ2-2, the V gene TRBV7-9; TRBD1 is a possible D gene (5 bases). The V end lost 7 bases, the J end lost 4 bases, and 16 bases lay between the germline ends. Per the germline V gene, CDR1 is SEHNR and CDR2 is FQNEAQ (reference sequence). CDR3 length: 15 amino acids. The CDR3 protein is CASIPPQGFTGELFF. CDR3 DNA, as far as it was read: TGTGCCAGCATCCCTCCTCAGGGTTTCACCGGGGAG.

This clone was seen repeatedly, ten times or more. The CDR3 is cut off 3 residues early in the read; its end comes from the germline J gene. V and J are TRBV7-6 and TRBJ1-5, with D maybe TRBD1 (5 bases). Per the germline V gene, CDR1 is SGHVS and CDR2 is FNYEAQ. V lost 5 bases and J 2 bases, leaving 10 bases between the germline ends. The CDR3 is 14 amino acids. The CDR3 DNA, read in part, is TGTGCCAGCAGCCCAGGGCACGGCAATCAGCCC. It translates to CASSPGHGNQP. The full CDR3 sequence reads CASSPGHGNQPQHF.

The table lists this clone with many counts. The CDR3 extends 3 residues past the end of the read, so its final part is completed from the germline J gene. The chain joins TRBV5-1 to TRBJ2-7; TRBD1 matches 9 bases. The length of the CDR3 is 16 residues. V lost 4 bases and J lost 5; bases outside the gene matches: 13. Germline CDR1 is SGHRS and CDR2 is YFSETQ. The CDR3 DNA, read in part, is TGCGCCAGCAGCCGGGGGTCTACGACAGGGGGAGACGAG. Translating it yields CASSRGSTTGGDE. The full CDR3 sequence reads CASSRGSTTGGDEQYF.

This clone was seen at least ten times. Incomplete CDR3 DNA: TGTGCCAGCCGGTTAGACTACGAG. Its translation: CASRLDYE. The CDR3 in full is CASRLDYEQYF. The chain links TRBV28 to TRBJ2-7; D ambiguous. The read halts 3 residues ahead of the CDR3 end, with the missing end drawn from the germline J gene. The germline gives CDR1 MDHEN, CDR2 SYDVKM. V was trimmed by 8 bases and J by 3 bases, leaving 8 bases between them. The CDR3 runs to 11 residues.

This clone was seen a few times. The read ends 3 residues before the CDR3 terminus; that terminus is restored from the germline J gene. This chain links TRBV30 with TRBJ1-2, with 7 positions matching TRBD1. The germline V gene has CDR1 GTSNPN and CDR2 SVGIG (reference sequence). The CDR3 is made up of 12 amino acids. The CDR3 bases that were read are TGTGCCTGGGACAGGGTCCAAGAGGCC. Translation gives CAWDRVQEA. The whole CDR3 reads CAWDRVQEAYTF.

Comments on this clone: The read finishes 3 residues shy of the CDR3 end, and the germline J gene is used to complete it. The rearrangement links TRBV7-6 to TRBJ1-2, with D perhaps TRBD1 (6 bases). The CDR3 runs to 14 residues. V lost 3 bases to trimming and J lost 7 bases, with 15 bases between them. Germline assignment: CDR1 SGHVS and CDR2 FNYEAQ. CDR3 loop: CASSLGRGTGGYTF. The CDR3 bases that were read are TGTGCCAGCAGCTTGGGTAGGGGGACGGGTGGC. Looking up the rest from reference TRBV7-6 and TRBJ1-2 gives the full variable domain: GAGVSQSPRYKVTKRGQDVALRCDPISGHVSLYWYRQALGQGPEFLTYFNYEAQQDKSGLPNDRFSAERPEGSISTLTIQRTEQRDSAMYRCASSLGRGTGGYTFGSGTRLTVV.

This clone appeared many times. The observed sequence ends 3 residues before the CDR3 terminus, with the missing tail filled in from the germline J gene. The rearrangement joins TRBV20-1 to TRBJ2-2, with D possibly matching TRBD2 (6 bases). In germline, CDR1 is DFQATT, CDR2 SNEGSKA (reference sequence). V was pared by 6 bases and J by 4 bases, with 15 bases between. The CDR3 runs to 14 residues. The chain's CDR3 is CSALETSTTGELFF. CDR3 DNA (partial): TGCAGTGCCCTGGAGACTAGTACCACCGGGGAG.

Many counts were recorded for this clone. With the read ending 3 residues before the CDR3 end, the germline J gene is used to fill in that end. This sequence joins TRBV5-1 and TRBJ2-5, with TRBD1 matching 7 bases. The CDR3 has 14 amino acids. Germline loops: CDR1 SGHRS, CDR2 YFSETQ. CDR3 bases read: TGCGCCAGCAGCTTAGGGGGCGAGTCGGGAACC. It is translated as CASSLGGESGT. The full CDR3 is CASSLGGESGTQYF.

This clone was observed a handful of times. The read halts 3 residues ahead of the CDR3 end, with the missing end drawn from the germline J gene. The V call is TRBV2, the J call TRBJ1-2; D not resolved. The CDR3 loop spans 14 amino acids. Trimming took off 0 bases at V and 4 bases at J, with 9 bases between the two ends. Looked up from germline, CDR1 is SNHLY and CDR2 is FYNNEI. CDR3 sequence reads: CASSEASGLYGYTF. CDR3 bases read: TGTGCCAGCAGTGAAGCTTCAGGCCTCTATGGC.

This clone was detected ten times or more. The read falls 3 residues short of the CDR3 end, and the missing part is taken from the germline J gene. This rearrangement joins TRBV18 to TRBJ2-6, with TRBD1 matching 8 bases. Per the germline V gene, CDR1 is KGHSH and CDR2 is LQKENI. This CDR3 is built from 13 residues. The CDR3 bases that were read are TGTGCCAGCTCACCCGGGACAGGATCATTC. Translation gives CASSPGTGSF. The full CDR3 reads CASSPGTGSFLTF.

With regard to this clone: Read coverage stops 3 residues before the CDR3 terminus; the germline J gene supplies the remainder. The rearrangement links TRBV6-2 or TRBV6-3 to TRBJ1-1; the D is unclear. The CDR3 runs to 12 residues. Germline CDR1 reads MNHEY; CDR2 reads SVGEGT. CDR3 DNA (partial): TGTGCCAGCAGGCTGGACTCCCCTTTG. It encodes CASRLDSPL. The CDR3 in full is CASRLDSPLAFF.